The 14 T cell receptor beta chains given below trace back to one sample, sequenced in a study of shared clonotypes between healthy human individuals. Naivety among CD8 cells was defined by CD45RO negativity and positive CCR7 selection, thereby excluding terminally differentiated effector memory CD45RA+ cells. Generated by immunoSEQ multiplex PCR, the TCRdb table keeps only in-frame clones and is missing some. The sample has some 2.1 million clones; about 94% are singletons. The specimen was naive CD8+ T cells sorted from blood. The source is a man younger than 30 in good health.

This chain links TRBV6-1 with TRBJ2-7; D is unclear. V lost 7 bases, J lost 6 bases, and 19 bases lay in between. CDR3 length: 14 residues. The germline V gene encodes CDR1 MNHNS and CDR2 SASEGT. The CDR3 here is CASTTIWGLGEQYF. In DNA form, the CDR3 reads TGTGCCAGCACTACAATTTGGGGTTTGGGCGAGCAGTACTTC.

The V and J genes are TRBV27 and TRBJ2-7; the match to TRBD1 covers 10 bases. Germline V CDR1 and CDR2: MNHEY, SMNVEV (reference sequence). The CDR3 runs to 16 residues. V lost 9 bases, J lost 2 bases, and 13 bases stayed unmatched. The DNA for the CDR3 is TGTGCCAGTACCCCTTTCGGGACAGGGGTAACCTACGAGCAGTACTTC. This encodes CASTPFGTGVTYEQYF.

V is TRBV5-1 and J is TRBJ2-7; D tentatively fits TRBD1 or TRBD2 (6 bases each). V was trimmed by 5 bases and J by 6 bases, leaving 18 bases between them. Germline V gives CDR1 SGHRS, CDR2 YFSETQ. This CDR3 spans 14 amino acids. In DNA form, the CDR3 reads TGCGCCAGCAGTTCCGAGGGGGGCTCCCCCGAGCAGTACTTC. As protein: CASSSEGGSPEQYF.

The genes are TRBV30 and TRBJ1-1; 7 nucleotides agree with TRBD1. J lost 0 bases, V lost 4 bases, and 11 bases had no gene match. The length of the CDR3 is 16 residues. Germline CDR1 and CDR2: GTSNPN and SVGIG (reference sequence). CDR3 coding DNA: TGTGCCTGGACCCCACAGGGGCCTCTCATGAACACTGAAGCTTTCTTT. This codes for CAWTPQGPLMNTEAFF.

The V and J genes are TRBV30 and TRBJ1-1, with D perhaps TRBD1 (6 bases). This CDR3 contains 15 residues. V lost 2 bases and J 0 bases, leaving 13 bases between the germline ends. Germline V gene lookup returns CDR1 GTSNPN and CDR2 SVGIG (reference sequence). CDR3 sequence: CAWSFGGLMNTEAFF. In nucleotides, the CDR3 is TGTGCCTGGAGTTTCGGGGGCCTAATGAACACTGAAGCTTTCTTT.

The chain combines TRBV5-6 with TRBJ2-3; 8 bases match TRBD1. Germline CDR1 and CDR2: SGHDT and YYEEEE. Trimming removed 4 bases from V and 4 bases from J; junction bases left unmatched: 8. This CDR3 comprises 15 residues. DNA of the CDR3: TGTGCCAGCAGCCGGGATACGACAGGGGCAGATACGCAGTATTTT. Its protein product is CASSRDTTGADTQYF. The full variable domain, its missing parts supplied by reference TRBV5-6 and TRBJ2-3, is DAGVTQSPTHLIKTRGQQVTLRCSPKSGHDTVSWYQQALGQGPQFIFQYYEEEERQRGNFPDRFSGHQFPNYSSELNVNALLLGDSALYLCASSRDTTGADTQYFGPGTRLTVL.

The genes are TRBV27 and TRBJ2-7; TRBD2 agrees at 9 bases. The CDR3 loop spans 15 amino acids. Germline V CDR1 and CDR2: MNHEY, SMNVEV (reference sequence). Trimming took 7 bases from V and 4 from J; bases not matched to a gene: 11. As DNA, the CDR3 is TGTGCCAGCACCGATACCGGGACTAGCAGGTACGAGCAGTACTTC. Its protein product is CASTDTGTSRYEQYF.

This chain connects TRBV5-1 to TRBJ2-2; D uncertain. Trimming took 0 bases from V and 0 from J, leaving 9 bases between them. The CDR3 totals 16 residues. CDR1 SGHRS and CDR2 YFSETQ come from the germline V gene. This chain's CDR3 is CASSLARVTNTGELFF. The CDR3 DNA sequence: TGCGCCAGCAGCTTGGCCCGGGTGACGAACACCGGGGAGCTGTTTTTT.

The chain carries TRBV10-3 and TRBJ1-2; D not certain. This CDR3 comprises 13 residues. Germline V gene data show CDR1 as ENHRY and CDR2 as SYGVKD. Trimming removed 6 bases at V and 3 bases at J, with 11 bases between. The CDR3 nucleotides read TGTGCCATCAGACGGTTGGTGGACTATGGCTACACCTTC. It is translated as CAIRRLVDYGYTF.

In its sample, this clone was seen a few times. The rearrangement uses TRBV10-3 and TRBJ1-5; no clear D. The CDR3 extends over 13 amino acids. Germline values: CDR1 ENHRY, CDR2 SYGVKD. V shed 0 bases and J shed 8 bases, with 8 bases lying between them. The CDR3, as DNA: TGTGCCATCAGTGAGTCCTCCAAGGAGCCCCAGCATTTT. It is translated as CAISESSKEPQHF.

The chain links TRBV5-6 to TRBJ1-4; D may be TRBD1 (6 bases). With 3 bases removed from V and 3 bases from J, the gap between germline ends came to 12 bases. This CDR3 is 15 amino acids long. The germline V gene has CDR1 SGHDT and CDR2 YYEEEE. The CDR3 loop is CASSYTGAANEKLFF. As DNA, the CDR3 is TGTGCCAGCAGCTATACGGGGGCAGCTAATGAAAAACTGTTTTTT.

A single count supports this clone. Other DNA sequences in this specimen translate into the identical CDR3. The genes are TRBV9 and TRBJ1-1; 10 bases match TRBD1. The length of the CDR3 is 15 residues. The germline gives CDR1 SGDLS, CDR2 YYNGEE. V gave up 2 bases and J gave up 5 bases; unmatched junction bases: 6. DNA of the CDR3: TGTGCCAGCAGCGTCGCCGGGACAGGGGTAACTGAAGCTTTCTTT. Amino acids: CASSVAGTGVTEAFF.

The gene calls are TRBV5-6 and TRBJ1-2; weak D call: TRBD1 (5 bases). Trimming cost V 0 bases and J 4 bases, with 10 bases left between them. Germline-derived CDR1 and CDR2 are SGHDT and YYEEEE. This CDR3 comprises 14 residues. CDR3 in amino acids: CASSLGQGIYGYTF. For the CDR3, the DNA is TGTGCCAGCAGCTTGGGGCAGGGAATCTATGGCTACACCTTC.

This clone was counted a single time. The chain carries TRBV9 and TRBJ2-3, with D maybe TRBD2 (5 bases). The V end was cut by 4 bases, the J end by 2 bases, with 17 bases between. Germline assignment: CDR1 SGDLS and CDR2 YYNGEE. The CDR3 spans 16 residues. This CDR3 is CASSPGGSLFTDTQYF. CDR3 coding DNA: TGTGCCAGCAGCCCAGGAGGTTCACTATTCACAGATACGCAGTATTTT.